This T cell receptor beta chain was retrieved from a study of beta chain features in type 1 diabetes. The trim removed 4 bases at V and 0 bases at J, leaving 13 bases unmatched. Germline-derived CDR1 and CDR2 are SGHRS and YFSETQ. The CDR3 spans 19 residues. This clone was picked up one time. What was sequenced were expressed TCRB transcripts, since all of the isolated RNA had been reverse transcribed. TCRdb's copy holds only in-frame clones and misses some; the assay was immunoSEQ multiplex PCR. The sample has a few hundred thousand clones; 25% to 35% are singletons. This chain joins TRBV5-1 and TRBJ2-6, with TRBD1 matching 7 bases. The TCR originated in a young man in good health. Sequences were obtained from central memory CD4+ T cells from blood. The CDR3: CASSRIPRQGVSGANVLTF. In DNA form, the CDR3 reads TGCGCCAGCAGCAGAATACCCCGCCAGGGGGTCTCTGGGGCCAACGTCCTGACTTTC.